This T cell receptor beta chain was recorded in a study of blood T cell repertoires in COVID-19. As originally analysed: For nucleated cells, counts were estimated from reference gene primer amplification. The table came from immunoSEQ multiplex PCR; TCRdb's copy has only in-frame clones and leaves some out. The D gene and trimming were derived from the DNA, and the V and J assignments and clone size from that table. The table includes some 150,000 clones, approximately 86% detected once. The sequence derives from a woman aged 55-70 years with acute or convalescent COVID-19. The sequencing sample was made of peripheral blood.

In DNA form, the CDR3 reads TGTGCCAGCAGTTATACAACCCCCCTCACAGATACGCAGTATTTT. It specifies CASSYTTPLTDTQYF. This chain joins TRBV6-6 and TRBJ2-3; D call uncertain. Trimming stripped 3 bases from V and 2 bases from J, with 12 bases between. Germline CDR1 is MNHNY and CDR2 is SVGAGI (reference sequence). This CDR3 region has 15 residues.